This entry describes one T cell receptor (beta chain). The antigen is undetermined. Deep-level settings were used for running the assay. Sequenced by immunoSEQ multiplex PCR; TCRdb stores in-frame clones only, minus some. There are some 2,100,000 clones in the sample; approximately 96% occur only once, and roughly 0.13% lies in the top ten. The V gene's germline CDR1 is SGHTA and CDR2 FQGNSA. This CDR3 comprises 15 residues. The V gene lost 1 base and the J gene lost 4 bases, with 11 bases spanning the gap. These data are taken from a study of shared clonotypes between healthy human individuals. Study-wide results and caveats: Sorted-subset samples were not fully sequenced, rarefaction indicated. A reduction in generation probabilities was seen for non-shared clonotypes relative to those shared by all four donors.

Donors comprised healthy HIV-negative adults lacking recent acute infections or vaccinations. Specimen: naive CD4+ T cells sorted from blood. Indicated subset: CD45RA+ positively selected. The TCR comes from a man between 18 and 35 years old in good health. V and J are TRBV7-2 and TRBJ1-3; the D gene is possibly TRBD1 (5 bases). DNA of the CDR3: TGTGCCAGCAGCTTAGATCAGGGTAGGGGAAACACCATATATTTT. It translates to CASSLDQGRGNTIYF. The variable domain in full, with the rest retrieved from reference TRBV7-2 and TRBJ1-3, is GAGVSQSPSNKVTEKGKDVELRCDPISGHTALYWYRQSLGQGLEFLIYFQGNSAPDKSGLPSDRFSAERTGGSVSTLTIQRTQQEDSAVYLCASSLDQGRGNTIYFGEGSWLTVV.